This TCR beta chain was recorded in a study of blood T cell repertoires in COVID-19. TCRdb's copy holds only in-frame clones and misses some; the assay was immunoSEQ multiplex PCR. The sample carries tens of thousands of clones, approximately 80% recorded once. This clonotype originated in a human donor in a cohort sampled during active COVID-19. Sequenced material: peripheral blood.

The CDR3 reads CASRGQGAAYEQYF. The CDR3 DNA follows: TGTGCCAGCAGGGGACAGGGGGCAGCCTACGAGCAGTACTTC. The rearrangement links TRBV6-5 to TRBJ2-7; 12 nucleotides line up with TRBD1. V lost 6 bases to trimming and J lost 2 bases; unmatched junction nucleotides: 2. The CDR3 is 14 amino acids. Germline loops: CDR1 MNHEY, CDR2 SVGAGI.